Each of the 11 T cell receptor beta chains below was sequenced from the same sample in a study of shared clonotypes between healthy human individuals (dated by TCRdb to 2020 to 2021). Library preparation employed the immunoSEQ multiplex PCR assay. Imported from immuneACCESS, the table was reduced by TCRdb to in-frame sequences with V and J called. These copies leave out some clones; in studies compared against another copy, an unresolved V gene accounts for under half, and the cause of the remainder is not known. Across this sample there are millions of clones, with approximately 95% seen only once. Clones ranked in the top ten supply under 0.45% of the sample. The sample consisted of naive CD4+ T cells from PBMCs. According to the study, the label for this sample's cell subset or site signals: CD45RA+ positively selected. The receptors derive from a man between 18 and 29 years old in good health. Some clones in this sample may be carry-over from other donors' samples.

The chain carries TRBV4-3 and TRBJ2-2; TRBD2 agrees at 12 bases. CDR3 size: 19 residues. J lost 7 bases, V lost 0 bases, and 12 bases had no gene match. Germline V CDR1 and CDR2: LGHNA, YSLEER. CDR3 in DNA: TGCGCCAGCAGCCAAGATTTGGCTAGCGGGAGGGCCGGGGACGGGGAGCTGTTTTTT. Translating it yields CASSQDLASGRAGDGELFF.

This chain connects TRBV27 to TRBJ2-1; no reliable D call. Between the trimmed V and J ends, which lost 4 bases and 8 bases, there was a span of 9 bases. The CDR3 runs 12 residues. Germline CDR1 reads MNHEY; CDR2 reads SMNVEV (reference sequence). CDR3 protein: CASSYLPHEQFF. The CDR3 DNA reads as TGTGCCAGCAGTTACCTTCCCCATGAGCAGTTCTTC.

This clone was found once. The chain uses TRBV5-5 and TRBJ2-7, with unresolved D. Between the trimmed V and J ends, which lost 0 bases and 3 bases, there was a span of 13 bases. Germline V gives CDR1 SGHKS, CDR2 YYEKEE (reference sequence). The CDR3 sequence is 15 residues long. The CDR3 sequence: CASSLAGSMGYEQYF. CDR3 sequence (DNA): TGTGCCAGCAGCTTGGCCGGGTCCATGGGCTACGAGCAGTACTTC. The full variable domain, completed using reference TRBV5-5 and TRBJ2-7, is DAGVTQSPTHLIKTRGQQVTLRCSPISGHKSVSWYQQVLGQGPQFIFQYYEKEERGRGNFPDRFSARQFPNYSSELNVNALLLGDSALYLCASSLAGSMGYEQYFGPGTRLTVT.

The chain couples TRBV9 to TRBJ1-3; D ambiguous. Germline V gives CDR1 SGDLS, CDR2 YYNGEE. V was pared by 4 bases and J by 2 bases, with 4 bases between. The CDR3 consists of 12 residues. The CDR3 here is CASSPPGNTIYF. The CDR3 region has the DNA TGTGCCAGCAGCCCCCCTGGAAACACCATATATTTT.

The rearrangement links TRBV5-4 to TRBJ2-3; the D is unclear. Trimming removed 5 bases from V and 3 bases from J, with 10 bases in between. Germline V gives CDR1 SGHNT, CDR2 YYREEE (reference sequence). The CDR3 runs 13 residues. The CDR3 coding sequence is TGTGCCAGCAGGTCGAGCGAGACAGATACGCAGTATTTT. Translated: CASRSSETDTQYF.

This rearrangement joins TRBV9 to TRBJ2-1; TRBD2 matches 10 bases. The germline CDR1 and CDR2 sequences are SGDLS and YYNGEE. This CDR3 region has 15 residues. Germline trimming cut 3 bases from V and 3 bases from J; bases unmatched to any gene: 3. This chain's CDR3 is CASSEREGYYNEQFF. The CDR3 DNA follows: TGTGCCAGCAGCGAGCGGGAGGGGTACTACAATGAGCAGTTCTTC.

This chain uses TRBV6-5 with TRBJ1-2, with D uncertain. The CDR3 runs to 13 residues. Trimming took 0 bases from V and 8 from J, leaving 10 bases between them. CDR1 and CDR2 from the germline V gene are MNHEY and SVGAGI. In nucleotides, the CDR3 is TGTGCCAGCAGTTACTCTATGGATTGGGGCTACACCTTC. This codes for CASSYSMDWGYTF.

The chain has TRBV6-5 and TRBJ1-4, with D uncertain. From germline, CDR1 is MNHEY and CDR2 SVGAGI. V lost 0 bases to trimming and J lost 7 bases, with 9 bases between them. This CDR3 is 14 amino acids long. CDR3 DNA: TGTGCCAGCAGTTACTCTCGGGAGGTTGAAAAACTGTTTTTT. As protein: CASSYSREVEKLFF.

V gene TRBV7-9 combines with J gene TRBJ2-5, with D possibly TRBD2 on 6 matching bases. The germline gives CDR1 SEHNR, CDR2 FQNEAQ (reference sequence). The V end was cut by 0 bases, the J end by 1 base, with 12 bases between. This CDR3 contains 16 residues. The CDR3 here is CASSLAGSYIQETQYF. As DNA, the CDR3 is TGTGCCAGCAGCTTAGCCGGGAGCTACATCCAAGAGACCCAGTACTTC.

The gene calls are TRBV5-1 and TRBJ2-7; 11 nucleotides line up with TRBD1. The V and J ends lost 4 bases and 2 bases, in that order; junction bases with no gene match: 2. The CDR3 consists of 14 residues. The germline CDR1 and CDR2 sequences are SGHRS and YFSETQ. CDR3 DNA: TGCGCCAGCAGCCGGGACAGGGGGACCTACGAGCAGTACTTC. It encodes CASSRDRGTYEQYF.

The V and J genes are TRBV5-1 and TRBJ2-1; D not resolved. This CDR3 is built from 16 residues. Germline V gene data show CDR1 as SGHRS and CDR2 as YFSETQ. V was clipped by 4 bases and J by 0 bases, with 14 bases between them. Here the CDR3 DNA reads TGCGCCAGCAGCCCTGGGGATCTCCGCTCCTACAATGAGCAGTTCTTC. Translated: CASSPGDLRSYNEQFF.